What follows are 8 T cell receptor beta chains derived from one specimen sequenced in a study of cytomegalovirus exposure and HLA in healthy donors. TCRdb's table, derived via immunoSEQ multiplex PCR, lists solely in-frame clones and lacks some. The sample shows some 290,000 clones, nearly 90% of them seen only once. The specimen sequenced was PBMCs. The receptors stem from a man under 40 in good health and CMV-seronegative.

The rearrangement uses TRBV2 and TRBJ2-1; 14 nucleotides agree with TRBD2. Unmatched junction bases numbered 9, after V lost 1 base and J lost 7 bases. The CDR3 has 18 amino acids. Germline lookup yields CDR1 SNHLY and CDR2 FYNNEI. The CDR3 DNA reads TGTGCCAGCAGTGAAGACGTGACTAGCGGGGGGGCCCTGAATGAGCAGTTCTTC. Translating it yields CASSEDVTSGGALNEQFF. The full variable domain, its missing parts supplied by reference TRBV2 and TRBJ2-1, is EPEVTQTPSHQVTQMGQEVILRCVPISNHLYFYWYRQILGQKVEFLVSFYNNEISEKSEIFDDQFSVERPDGSNFTLKIRSTKLEDSAMYFCASSEDVTSGGALNEQFFGPGTRLTVL.

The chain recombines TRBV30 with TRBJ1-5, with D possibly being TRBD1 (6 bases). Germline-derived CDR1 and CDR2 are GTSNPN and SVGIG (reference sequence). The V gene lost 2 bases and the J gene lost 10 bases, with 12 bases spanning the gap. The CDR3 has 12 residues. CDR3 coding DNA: TGTGCCTGGAGTCCAGGGGTAGGACCCCAGCATTTT. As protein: CAWSPGVGPQHF.

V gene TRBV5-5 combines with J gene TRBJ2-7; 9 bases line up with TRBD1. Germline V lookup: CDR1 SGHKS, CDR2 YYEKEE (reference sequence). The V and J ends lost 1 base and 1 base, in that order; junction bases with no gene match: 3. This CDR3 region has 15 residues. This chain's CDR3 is CASSLPGTGSYEQYF. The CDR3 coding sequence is TGTGCCAGCAGCTTGCCCGGGACAGGGTCCTACGAGCAGTACTTC.

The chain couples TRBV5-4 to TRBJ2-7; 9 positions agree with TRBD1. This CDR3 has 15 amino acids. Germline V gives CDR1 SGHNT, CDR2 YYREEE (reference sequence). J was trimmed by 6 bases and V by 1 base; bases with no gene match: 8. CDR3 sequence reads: CASSLLGQGRSEQYF. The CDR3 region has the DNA TGTGCCAGCAGCTTGTTGGGACAGGGACGAAGCGAGCAGTACTTC.

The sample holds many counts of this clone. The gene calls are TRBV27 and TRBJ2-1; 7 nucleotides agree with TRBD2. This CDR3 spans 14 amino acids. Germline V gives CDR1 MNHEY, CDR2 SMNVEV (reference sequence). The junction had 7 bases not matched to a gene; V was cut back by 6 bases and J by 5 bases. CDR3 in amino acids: CASRLPGGNNEQFF. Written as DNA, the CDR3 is TGTGCCAGCAGACTACCGGGGGGAAACAATGAGCAGTTCTTC.

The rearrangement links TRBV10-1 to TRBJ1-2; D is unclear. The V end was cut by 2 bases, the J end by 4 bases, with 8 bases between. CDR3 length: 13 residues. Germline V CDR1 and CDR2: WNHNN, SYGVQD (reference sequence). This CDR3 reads CASSETAFYGYTF. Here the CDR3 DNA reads TGCGCCAGCAGTGAGACAGCTTTCTATGGCTACACCTTC.

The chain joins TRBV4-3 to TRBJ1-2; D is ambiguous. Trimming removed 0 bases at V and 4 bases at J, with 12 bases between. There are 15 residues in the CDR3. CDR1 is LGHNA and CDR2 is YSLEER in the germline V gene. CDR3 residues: CASSQDRHGFYGYTF. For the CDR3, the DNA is TGCGCCAGCAGCCAAGACAGGCATGGGTTCTATGGCTACACCTTC.

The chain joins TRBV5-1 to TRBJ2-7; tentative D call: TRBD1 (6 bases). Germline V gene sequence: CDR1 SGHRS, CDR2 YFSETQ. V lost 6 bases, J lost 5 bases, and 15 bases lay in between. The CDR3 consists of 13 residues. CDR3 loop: CASTNRVLDEQYF. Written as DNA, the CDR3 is TGCGCCAGCACAAACAGGGTTCTCGACGAGCAGTACTTC.